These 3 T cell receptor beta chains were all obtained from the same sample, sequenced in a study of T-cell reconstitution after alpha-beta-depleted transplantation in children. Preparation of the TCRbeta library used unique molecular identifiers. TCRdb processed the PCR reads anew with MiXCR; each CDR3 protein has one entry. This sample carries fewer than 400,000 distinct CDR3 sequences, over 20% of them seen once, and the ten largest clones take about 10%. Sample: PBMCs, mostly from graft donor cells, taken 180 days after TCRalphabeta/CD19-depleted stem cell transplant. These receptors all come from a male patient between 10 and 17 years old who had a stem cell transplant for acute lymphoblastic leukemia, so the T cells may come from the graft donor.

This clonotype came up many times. Here the CDR3 reads CASSLDPAGETQYF. CDR3 nucleotides: TGTGCCAGCAGCTTAGACCCCGCAGGAGAGACCCAGTACTTC. The chain links TRBV7-9 to TRBJ2-5, with D unresolved. Germline CDR1 is SEHNR and CDR2 is FQNEAQ (reference sequence). V gave up 1 base and J gave up 4 bases, with 10 bases separating them. The CDR3 sequence is 14 residues long.

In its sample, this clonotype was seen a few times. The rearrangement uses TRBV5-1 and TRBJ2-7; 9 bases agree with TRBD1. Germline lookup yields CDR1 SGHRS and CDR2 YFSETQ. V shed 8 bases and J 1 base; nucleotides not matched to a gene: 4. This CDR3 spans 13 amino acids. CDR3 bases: TGCGCCAGTACCGGGACAGGGTCCTACGAGCAGTACTTC. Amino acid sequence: CASTGTGSYEQYF. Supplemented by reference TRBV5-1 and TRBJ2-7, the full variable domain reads KAGVTQTPRYLIKTRGQQVTLSCSPISGHRSVSWYQQTPGQGLQFLFEYFSETQRNKGNFPGRFSGRQFSNSRSEMNVSTLELGDSALYLCASTGTGSYEQYFGPGTRLTVT.

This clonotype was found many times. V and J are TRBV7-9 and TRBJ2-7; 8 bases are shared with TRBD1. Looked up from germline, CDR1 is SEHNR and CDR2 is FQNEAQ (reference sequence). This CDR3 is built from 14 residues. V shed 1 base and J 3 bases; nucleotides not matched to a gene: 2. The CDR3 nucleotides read TGTGCCAGCAGCTTAGGGGGGACAGGCTACGAGCAGTACTTC. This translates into CASSLGGTGYEQYF.